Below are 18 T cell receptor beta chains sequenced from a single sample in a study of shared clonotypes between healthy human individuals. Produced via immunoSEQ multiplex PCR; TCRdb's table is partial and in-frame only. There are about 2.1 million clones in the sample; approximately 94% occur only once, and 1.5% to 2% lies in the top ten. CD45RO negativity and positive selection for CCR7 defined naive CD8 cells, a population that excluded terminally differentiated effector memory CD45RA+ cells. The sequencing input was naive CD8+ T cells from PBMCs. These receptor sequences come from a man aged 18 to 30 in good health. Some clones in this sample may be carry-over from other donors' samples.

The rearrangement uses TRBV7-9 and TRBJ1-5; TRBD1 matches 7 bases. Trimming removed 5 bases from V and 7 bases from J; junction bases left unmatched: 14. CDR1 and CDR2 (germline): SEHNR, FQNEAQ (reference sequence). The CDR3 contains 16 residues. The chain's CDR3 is CASSAGTEALGQPQHF. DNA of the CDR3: TGTGCCAGCAGCGCTGGGACAGAGGCCCTCGGCCAGCCCCAGCATTTT.

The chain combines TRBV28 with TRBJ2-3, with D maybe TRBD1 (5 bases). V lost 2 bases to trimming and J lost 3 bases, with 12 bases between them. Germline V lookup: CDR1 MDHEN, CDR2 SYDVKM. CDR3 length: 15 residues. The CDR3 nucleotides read TGTGCCAGCAGTTTACTCCGGCGGACAACAGATACGCAGTATTTT. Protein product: CASSLLRRTTDTQYF.

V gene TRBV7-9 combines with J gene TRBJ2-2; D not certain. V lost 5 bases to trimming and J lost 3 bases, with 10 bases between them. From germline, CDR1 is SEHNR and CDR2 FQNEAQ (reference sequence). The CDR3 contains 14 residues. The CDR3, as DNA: TGTGCCAGCAGCCTTCGACTGTACACCGGGGAGCTGTTTTTT. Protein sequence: CASSLRLYTGELFF.

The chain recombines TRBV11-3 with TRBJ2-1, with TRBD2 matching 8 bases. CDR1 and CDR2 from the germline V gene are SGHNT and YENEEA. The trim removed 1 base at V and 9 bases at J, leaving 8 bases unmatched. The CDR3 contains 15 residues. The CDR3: CASSLVSGGAGEQFF. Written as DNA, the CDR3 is TGTGCCAGCAGCTTAGTATCGGGAGGGGCTGGTGAGCAGTTCTTC.

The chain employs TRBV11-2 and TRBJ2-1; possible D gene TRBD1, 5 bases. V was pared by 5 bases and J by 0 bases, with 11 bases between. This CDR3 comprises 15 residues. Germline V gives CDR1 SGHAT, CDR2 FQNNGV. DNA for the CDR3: TGTGCCAGCAGCCGAGACAGAAGCTCCTACAATGAGCAGTTCTTC. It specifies CASSRDRSSYNEQFF.

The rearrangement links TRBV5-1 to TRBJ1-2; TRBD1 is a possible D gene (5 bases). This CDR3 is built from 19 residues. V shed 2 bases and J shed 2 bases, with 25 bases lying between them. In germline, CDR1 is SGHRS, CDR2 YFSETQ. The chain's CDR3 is CASSFLGLRGVGLNYGYTF. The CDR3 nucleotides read TGCGCCAGCAGCTTCTTGGGCTTGAGGGGTGTGGGGTTAAACTATGGCTACACCTTC.

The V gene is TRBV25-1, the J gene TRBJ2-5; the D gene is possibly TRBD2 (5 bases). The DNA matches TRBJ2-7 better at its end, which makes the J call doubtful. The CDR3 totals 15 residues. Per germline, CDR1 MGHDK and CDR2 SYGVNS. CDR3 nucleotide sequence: TGTGCCAGCAGCGGCGGAGGCGAATACTCCTACGAGCAGTACTTC. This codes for CASSGGGEYSYEQYF.

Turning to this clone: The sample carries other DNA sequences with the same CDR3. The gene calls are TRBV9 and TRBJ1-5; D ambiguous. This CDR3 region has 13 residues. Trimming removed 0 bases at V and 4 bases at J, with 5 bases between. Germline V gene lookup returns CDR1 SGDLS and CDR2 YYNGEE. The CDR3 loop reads CASSVAGNQPQHF. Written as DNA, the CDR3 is TGTGCCAGCAGCGTAGCCGGGAATCAGCCCCAGCATTTT.

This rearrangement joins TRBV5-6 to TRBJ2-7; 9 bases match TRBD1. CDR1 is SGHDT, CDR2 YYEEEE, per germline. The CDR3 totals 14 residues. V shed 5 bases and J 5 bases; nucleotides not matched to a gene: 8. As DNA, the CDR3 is TGTGCCAGCAGGCCCCGGGACAGGGCCCACGAGCAGTACTTC. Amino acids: CASRPRDRAHEQYF.

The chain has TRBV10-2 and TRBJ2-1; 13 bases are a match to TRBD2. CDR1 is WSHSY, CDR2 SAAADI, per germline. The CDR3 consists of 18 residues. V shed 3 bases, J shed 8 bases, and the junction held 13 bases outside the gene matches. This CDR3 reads CASSDSLAGGPGGDEQFF. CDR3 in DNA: TGCGCCAGCAGTGACTCACTAGCGGGAGGGCCTGGAGGCGATGAGCAGTTCTTC.

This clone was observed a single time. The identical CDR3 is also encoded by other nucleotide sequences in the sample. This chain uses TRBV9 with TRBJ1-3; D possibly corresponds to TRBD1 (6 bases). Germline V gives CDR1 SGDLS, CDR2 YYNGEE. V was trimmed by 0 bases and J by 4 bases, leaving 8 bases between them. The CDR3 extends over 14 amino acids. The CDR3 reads CASSVAGVGNTIYF. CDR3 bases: TGTGCCAGCAGCGTAGCAGGGGTCGGAAACACCATATATTTT.

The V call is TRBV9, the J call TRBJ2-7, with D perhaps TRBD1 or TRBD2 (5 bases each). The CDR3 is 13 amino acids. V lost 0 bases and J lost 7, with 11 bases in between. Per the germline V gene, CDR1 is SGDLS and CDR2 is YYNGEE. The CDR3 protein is CASSVEGSGEQYF. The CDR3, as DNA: TGTGCCAGCAGCGTAGAGGGGTCGGGGGAGCAGTACTTC.

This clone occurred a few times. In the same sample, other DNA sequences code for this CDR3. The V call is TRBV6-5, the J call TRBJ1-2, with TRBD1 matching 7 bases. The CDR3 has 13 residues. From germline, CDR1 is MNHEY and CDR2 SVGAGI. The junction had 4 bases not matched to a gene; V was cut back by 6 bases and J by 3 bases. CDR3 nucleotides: TGTGCCAGCAGCTCAACAGGGGACTATGGCTACACCTTC. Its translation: CASSSTGDYGYTF.

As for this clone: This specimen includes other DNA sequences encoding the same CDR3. CDR3 nucleotide sequence: TGTGCCAGCAGTTTAGGACAGGGGGGTCAGCCCCAGCATTTT. Translating gives CASSLGQGGQPQHF. V is TRBV28 and J is TRBJ1-5; TRBD1 agrees at 10 bases. This CDR3 contains 14 residues. Germline values: CDR1 MDHEN, CDR2 SYDVKM. V shed 2 bases and J 6 bases; nucleotides not matched to a gene: 1.

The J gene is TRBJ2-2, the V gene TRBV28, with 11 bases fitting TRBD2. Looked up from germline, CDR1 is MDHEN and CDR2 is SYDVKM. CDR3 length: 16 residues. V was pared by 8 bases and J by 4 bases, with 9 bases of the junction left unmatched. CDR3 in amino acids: CASQSSGRWGTGELFF. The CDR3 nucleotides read TGTGCCAGCCAATCTAGCGGGAGGTGGGGCACCGGGGAGCTGTTTTTT.

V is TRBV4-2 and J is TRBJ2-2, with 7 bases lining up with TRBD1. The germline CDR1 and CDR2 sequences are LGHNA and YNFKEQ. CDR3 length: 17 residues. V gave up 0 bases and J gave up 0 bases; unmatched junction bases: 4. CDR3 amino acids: CASSQDEGAPNTGELFF. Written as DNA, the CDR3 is TGTGCCAGCAGCCAAGATGAGGGGGCGCCGAACACCGGGGAGCTGTTTTTT.

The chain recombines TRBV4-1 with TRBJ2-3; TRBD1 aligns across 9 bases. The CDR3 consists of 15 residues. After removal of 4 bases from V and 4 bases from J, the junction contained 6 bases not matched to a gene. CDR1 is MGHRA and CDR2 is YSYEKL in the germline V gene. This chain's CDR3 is CASSPTGQGPDTQYF. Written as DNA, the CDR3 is TGCGCCAGCAGCCCGACGGGACAGGGACCAGATACGCAGTATTTT.

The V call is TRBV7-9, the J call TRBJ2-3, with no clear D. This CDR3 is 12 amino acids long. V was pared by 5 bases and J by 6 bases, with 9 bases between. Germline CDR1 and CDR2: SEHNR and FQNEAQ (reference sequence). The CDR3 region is CASSPVRDTQYF. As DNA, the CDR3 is TGTGCCAGCAGCCCGGTCAGGGATACGCAGTATTTT.